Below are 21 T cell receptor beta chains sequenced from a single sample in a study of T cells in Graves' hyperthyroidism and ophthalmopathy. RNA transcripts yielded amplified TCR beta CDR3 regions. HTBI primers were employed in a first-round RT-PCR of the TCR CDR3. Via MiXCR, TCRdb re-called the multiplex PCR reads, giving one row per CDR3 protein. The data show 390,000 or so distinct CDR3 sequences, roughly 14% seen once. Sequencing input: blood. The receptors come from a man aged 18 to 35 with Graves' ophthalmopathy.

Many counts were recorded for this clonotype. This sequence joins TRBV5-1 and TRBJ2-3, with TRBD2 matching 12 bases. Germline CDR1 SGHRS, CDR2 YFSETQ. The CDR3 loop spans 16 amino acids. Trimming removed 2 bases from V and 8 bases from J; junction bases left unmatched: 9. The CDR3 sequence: CASSFLAGGPGGTQYF. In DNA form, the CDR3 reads TGCGCCAGCAGCTTTCTAGCGGGGGGGCCTGGAGGTACGCAGTATTTT. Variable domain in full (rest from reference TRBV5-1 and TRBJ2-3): KAGVTQTPRYLIKTRGQQVTLSCSPISGHRSVSWYQQTPGQGLQFLFEYFSETQRNKGNFPGRFSGRQFSNSRSEMNVSTLELGDSALYLCASSFLAGGPGGTQYFGPGTRLTVL.

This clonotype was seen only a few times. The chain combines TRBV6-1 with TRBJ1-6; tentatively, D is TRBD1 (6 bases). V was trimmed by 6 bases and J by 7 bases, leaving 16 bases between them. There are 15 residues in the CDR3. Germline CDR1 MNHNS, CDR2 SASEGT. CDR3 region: CASRSPDSVNSPLHF. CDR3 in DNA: TGTGCCAGCAGATCCCCGGACAGTGTCAATTCACCCCTCCACTTT.

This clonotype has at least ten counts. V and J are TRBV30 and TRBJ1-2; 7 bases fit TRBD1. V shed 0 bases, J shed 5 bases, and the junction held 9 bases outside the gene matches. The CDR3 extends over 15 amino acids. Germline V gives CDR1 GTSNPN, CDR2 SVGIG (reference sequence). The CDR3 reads CAWSVRWTGKYGYTF. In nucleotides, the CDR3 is TGTGCCTGGAGTGTACGGTGGACAGGAAAGTATGGCTACACCTTC.

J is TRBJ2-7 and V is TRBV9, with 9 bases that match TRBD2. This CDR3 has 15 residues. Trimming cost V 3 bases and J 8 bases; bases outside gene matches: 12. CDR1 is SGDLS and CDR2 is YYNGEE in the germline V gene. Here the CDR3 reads CASSAQAGGGEQQYF. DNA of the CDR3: TGTGCCAGCAGCGCCCAAGCGGGGGGAGGCGAGCAGCAGTACTTC.

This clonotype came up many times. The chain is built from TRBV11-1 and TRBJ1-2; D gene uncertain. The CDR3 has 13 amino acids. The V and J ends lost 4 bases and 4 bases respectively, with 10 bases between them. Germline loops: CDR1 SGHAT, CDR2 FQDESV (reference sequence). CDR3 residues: CASSYSAIYGYTF. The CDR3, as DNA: TGTGCCAGCAGCTATAGCGCAATCTATGGCTACACCTTC. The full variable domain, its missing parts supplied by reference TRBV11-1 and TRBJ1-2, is EAEVAQSPRYKITEKSQAVAFWCDPISGHATLYWYRQILGQGPELLVQFQDESVVDDSQLPKDRFSAERLKGVDSTLKIQPAELGDSAMYLCASSYSAIYGYTFGSGTRLTVV.

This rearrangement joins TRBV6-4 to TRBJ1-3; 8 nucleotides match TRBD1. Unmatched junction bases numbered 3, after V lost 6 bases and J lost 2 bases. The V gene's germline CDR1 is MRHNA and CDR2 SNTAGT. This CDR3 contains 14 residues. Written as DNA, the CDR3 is TGTGCCAGCAGCGCGACAGGGGCTGGAAACACCATATATTTT. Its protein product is CASSATGAGNTIYF.

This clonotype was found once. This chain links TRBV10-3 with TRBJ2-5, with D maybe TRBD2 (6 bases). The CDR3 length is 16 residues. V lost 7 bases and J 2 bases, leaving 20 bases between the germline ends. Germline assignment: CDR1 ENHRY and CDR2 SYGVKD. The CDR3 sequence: CAIKGNSGSGQETQYF. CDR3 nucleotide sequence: TGTGCCATCAAGGGCAATAGCGGTTCAGGGCAAGAGACCCAGTACTTC.

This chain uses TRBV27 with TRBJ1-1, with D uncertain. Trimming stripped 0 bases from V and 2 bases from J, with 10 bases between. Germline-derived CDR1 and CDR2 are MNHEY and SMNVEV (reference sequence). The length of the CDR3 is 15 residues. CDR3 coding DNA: TGTGCCAGCAGTTTATCTACGCGGAAAAACACTGAAGCTTTCTTT. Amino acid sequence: CASSLSTRKNTEAFF.

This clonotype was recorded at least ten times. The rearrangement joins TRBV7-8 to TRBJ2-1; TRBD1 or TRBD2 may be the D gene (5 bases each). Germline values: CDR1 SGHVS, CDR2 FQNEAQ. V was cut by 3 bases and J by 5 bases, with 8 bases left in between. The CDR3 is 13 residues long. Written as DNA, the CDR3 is TGTGCCAGCAGCTTCGGGGCCAACAATGAGCAGTTCTTC. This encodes CASSFGANNEQFF.

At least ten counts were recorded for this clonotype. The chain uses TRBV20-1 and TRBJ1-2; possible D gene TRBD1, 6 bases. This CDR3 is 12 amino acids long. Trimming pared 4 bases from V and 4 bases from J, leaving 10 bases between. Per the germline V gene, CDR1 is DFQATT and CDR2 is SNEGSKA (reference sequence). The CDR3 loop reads CSAIQGTYGYTF. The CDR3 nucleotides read TGCAGTGCTATCCAGGGGACCTATGGCTACACCTTC.

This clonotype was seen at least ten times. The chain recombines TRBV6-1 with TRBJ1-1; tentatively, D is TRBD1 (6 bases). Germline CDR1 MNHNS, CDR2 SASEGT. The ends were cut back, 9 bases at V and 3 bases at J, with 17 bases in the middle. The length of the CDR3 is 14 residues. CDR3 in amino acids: CARKHRDNDTEAFF. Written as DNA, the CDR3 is TGTGCCAGGAAACACCGGGACAATGACACTGAAGCTTTCTTT.

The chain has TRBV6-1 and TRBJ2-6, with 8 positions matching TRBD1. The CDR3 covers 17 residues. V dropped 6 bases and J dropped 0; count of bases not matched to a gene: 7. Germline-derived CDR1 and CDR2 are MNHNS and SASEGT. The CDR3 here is CASRPGGALSGANVLTF. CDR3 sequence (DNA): TGTGCCAGCAGGCCAGGGGGCGCCCTCTCTGGGGCCAACGTCCTGACTTTC.

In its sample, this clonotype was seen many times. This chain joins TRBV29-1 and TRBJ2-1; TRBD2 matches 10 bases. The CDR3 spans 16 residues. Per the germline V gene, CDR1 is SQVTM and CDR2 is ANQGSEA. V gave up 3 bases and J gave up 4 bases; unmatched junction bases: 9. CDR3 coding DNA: TGCAGCGTTGATACAGGGCGAGCGGGAGGGTACAATGAGCAGTTCTTC. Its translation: CSVDTGRAGGYNEQFF.

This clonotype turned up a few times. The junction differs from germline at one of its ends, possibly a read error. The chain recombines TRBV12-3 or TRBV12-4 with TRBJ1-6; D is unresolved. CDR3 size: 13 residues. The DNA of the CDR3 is TGTGTCAGCACAAGGACCGCGGATTCACCCCTCCACTTT. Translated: CVSTRTADSPLHF.

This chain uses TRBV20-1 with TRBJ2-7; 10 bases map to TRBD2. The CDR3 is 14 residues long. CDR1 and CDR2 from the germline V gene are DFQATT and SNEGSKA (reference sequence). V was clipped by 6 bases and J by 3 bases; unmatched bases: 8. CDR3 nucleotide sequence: TGCAGTGCGGAATCTAGCGGGGGACTCTACGAGCAGTACTTC. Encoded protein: CSAESSGGLYEQYF.

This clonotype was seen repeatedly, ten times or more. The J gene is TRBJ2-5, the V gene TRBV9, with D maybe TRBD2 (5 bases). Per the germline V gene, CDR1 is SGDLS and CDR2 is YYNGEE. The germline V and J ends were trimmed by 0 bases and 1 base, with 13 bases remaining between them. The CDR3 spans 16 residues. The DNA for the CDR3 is TGTGCCAGCAGCGTAGCCCCAGGACTGACCCAAGAGACCCAGTACTTC. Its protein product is CASSVAPGLTQETQYF.

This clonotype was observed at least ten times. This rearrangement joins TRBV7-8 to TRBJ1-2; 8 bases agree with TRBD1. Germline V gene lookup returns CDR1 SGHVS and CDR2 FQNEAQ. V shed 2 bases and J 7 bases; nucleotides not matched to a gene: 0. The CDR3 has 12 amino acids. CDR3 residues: CASSLQGAGYTF. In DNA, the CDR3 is TGTGCCAGCAGCTTACAGGGGGCTGGCTACACCTTC.

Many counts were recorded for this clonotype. CDR3 bases: TGTGCCAGCTCACTGCTGGACAGGGGCGCTGAAGCTTTCTTT. This codes for CASSLLDRGAEAFF. V and J are TRBV18 and TRBJ1-1, with TRBD1 matching 9 bases. Per germline, CDR1 KGHSH and CDR2 LQKENI. The CDR3 sequence is 14 residues long. V gave up 4 bases and J gave up 6 bases; unmatched junction bases: 6. Filled out from reference TRBV18 and TRBJ1-1, the complete variable domain reads NAGVMQNPRHLVRRRGQEARLRCSPMKGHSHVYWYRQLPEEGLKFMVYLQKENIIDESGMPKERFSAEFPKEGPSILRIQQVVRGDSAAYFCASSLLDRGAEAFFGQGTRLTVV.

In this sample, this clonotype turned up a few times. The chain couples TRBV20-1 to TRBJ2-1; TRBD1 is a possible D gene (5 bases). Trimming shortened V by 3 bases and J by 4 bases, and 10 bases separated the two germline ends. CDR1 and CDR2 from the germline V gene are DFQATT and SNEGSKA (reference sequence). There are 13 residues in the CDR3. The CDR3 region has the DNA TGCAGTGCTAGTAGCAGACAGTACAATGAGCAGTTCTTC. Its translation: CSASSRQYNEQFF.

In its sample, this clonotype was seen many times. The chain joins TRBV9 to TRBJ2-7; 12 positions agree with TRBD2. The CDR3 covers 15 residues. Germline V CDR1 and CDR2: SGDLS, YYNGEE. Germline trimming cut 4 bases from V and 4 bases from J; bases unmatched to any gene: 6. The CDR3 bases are TGTGCCAGCAGCCCACCTAGCGGGGGGGGTTACGAGCAGTACTTC. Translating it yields CASSPPSGGGYEQYF.

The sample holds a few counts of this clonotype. CDR3 sequence: CASSQDGQGGYGYTF. The CDR3 DNA is TGTGCCAGCAGCCAAGATGGCCAGGGAGGCTATGGCTACACCTTC. V is TRBV4-2 and J is TRBJ1-2, with D maybe TRBD1 (5 bases). CDR3 size: 15 residues. The germline CDR1 and CDR2 sequences are LGHNA and YNFKEQ. V was cut by 0 bases and J by 4 bases, with 12 bases left in between.